These 26 T cell receptor beta chains were sequenced from one sample in a study of monozygotic twins with inflammatory bowel disease. With the 5' RACE reads reprocessed, TCRdb shows one record per CDR3 protein and no DNA. Its listing shows around 220,000 distinct CDR3 sequences. The sample consisted of blood. These receptors all come from a human donor with ulcerative colitis or Crohn's disease, or a healthy co-twin of an affected twin (not recorded which).

V usage is TRBV4-1 and J usage is TRBJ1-2; the TRBD1 assignment by TCRdb is unverifiable without DNA. The length of the CDR3 is 13 residues. In germline, CDR1 is MGHRA, CDR2 YSYEKL. CDR3 region: CASSQDRQGGYTF.

The V gene is TRBV12-3 or TRBV12-4, the J gene TRBJ2-3; TCRdb gives TRBD1 as the D gene, but with no DNA this cannot be confirmed. This CDR3 has 15 residues. This chain's CDR3 is CASSQSPGGVDTQYF.

This sequence joins TRBV5-4 and TRBJ2-1; with no DNA, the TCRdb D assignment of TRBD1 cannot be verified. This CDR3 spans 12 amino acids. The V gene's germline CDR1 is SGHNT and CDR2 YYREEE (reference sequence). CDR3 protein: CASSGGDNEQFF.

V and J are TRBV20-1 and TRBJ2-7; TCRdb's D call, TRBD1, is unchecked because there is no DNA. Germline values: CDR1 DFQATT, CDR2 SNEGSKA (reference sequence). This CDR3 spans 13 amino acids. CDR3: CSAPISWGYEQYF.

The chain carries TRBV21-1 and TRBJ1-1. TRBV21-1 corresponds to a pseudogene. The CDR3 spans 16 residues. CDR3 in amino acids: CASSKGGRRLFTEAFF.

CDR3: CASSSRGLYEQYF. The gene calls are TRBV6-6 and TRBJ2-7; TCRdb returns TRBD1, unconfirmable since there is no DNA. The CDR3 is 13 residues long. Germline-derived CDR1 and CDR2 are MNHNY and SVGAGI (reference sequence).

The chain joins TRBV11-3 to TRBJ2-2. Per germline, CDR1 SGHNT and CDR2 YENEEA. The CDR3 covers 12 residues. The CDR3 spells CASSLKVGELFF.

The chain carries TRBV25-1 and TRBJ2-3; TCRdb names TRBD1, which stays unverified in the absence of DNA. CDR3 size: 15 residues. Per the germline V gene, CDR1 is MGHDK and CDR2 is SYGVNS. CDR3: CASSRDRVGTDTQYF.

V and J are TRBV15 and TRBJ1-2; TCRdb lists TRBD1, though no DNA is available to test this call. The CDR3 contains 13 residues. Germline lookup yields CDR1 LNHNV and CDR2 YYDKDF (reference sequence). The CDR3 loop reads CATSSSQGSGYTF.

The chain joins TRBV6-1 to TRBJ2-2; TCRdb proposes TRBD2, but this gene call is untestable without DNA. CDR3 length: 15 amino acids. Germline loops: CDR1 MNHNS, CDR2 SASEGT. The CDR3 is CASSLGGGVTGELFF.

The rearrangement links TRBV30 to TRBJ1-2. Per the germline V gene, CDR1 is GTSNPN and CDR2 is SVGIG (reference sequence). CDR3 length: 13 residues. The CDR3 loop is CAWSATVSEGYTF.

The chain links TRBV29-1 to TRBJ2-7. The V gene's germline CDR1 is SQVTM and CDR2 ANQGSEA. This CDR3 spans 13 amino acids. CDR3 loop: CSVEDQIAYEQYF.

The chain combines TRBV16 with TRBJ2-7; TCRdb names TRBD1, which stays unverified in the absence of DNA. Germline CDR1 reads KGHSY; CDR2 reads FQNENV. This CDR3 contains 14 residues. CDR3 region: CASSHPGRPYEQYF.

The chain employs TRBV3-1 and TRBJ1-1. The CDR3 extends over 13 amino acids. CDR1 LGHDT and CDR2 YNNKEL come from the germline V gene (reference sequence). The CDR3: CASSREAGAAAFF.

The V call is TRBV20-1, the J call TRBJ2-1; TCRdb's D gene call, TRBD2, goes unchecked for lack of DNA. The V gene's germline CDR1 is DFQATT and CDR2 SNEGSKA (reference sequence). The CDR3 is 17 amino acids. CDR3 protein: CSARIFPPGLAEREQFF.

V and J are TRBV7-2 and TRBJ2-7; TCRdb outputs TRBD2, but without DNA this stays unchecked. The CDR3 has 15 amino acids. The germline CDR1 and CDR2 sequences are SGHTA and FQGNSA. The CDR3 reads CASSLVALSTYEQYF.

V and J are TRBV12-3 or TRBV12-4 and TRBJ1-2; TCRdb's D call of TRBD1 is untestable without DNA. This CDR3 region has 14 residues. The chain's CDR3 is CASSKRQINYGYTF.

The J gene is TRBJ1-1, the V gene TRBV6-1; TCRdb returns TRBD1, unconfirmable since there is no DNA. Per the germline V gene, CDR1 is MNHNS and CDR2 is SASEGT. The CDR3 consists of 14 residues. This CDR3 is CARSEVGRGAEAFF.

The chain combines TRBV18 with TRBJ2-7; TCRdb returns TRBD1, unconfirmable since there is no DNA. The CDR3 is made up of 15 amino acids. CDR1 KGHSH and CDR2 LQKENI come from the germline V gene. CDR3: CASSPSTGGNYEQYF.

The chain links TRBV29-1 to TRBJ2-3; checking the TCRdb D call of TRBD2 is not possible without DNA. The CDR3 consists of 14 residues. Germline values: CDR1 SQVTM, CDR2 ANQGSEA. The CDR3 here is CSVPPGGGRNTQYF.

V and J are TRBV20-1 and TRBJ2-5; lacking DNA, the TRBD1 call made by TCRdb goes unchecked. CDR1 DFQATT and CDR2 SNEGSKA come from the germline V gene (reference sequence). The CDR3 extends over 13 amino acids. CDR3 loop: CSARVTGEETQYF.

V and J are TRBV4-1 and TRBJ2-1; the TRBD1 assignment by TCRdb is unverifiable without DNA. There are 16 residues in the CDR3. The germline V gene has CDR1 MGHRA and CDR2 YSYEKL. CDR3 protein: CASGSHPESSYNEQFF.

The rearrangement uses TRBV4-3 and TRBJ2-4; TCRdb's D gene call, TRBD1, goes unchecked for lack of DNA. The germline CDR1 and CDR2 sequences are LGHNA and YSLEER. The CDR3 covers 16 residues. The CDR3 is CASSQDPWGQKNIQYF.

The V gene is TRBV10-3, the J gene TRBJ1-5; no DNA is available, so the TRBD1 call from TCRdb remains unchecked. Germline V lookup: CDR1 ENHRY, CDR2 SYGVKD. CDR3 size: 16 residues. The CDR3 loop is CATSPDRGGINQPQHF.

The rearrangement joins TRBV5-1 to TRBJ2-3. The germline V gene has CDR1 SGHRS and CDR2 YFSETQ. The CDR3 contains 14 residues. The CDR3 loop is CASSLKGMGDTQYF.

J is TRBJ1-6 and V is TRBV30; lacking DNA, the TRBD1 call made by TCRdb goes unchecked. CDR1 and CDR2 (germline): GTSNPN, SVGIG (reference sequence). The CDR3 consists of 18 residues. This chain's CDR3 is CAWSVRRALDMGNSPLHF.